This T cell receptor beta chain is drawn from a study of tumor-infiltrating lymphocytes in primary liver carcinoma. Study overall: Stage T1-T3 N0M0 and a size of roughly 4.2 to 10 cm characterized the tumors. Per sample, productive TCRbeta reads numbered roughly 3.5 to 7.5 million, similar across tissue types. Overall study results and limits: Tumors reached a significantly greater top-250-clone fraction than blood did (p = 0.039).

A constant-region primer served to make TCR beta cDNA from 500 to 550 ng total RNA. A slightly modified ARM-PCR protocol with three nested multiplex PCR rounds produced these TCR beta libraries. Two initial PCR rounds of around 9 cycles each paired TRBV1-TRBV30 forward primers with a C-beta reverse primer. TCRdb ran MiXCR on the multiplex PCR reads and lists one entry per CDR3 protein. The sample records some 190,000 distinct CDR3 sequences, over 80% being singletons. On this clonotype: Its antigen remains unidentified.

Germline CDR1 reads DFQATT; CDR2 reads SNEGSKA (reference sequence). The V gene lost 3 bases and the J gene lost 1 base, with 9 bases spanning the gap. This CDR3 has 13 amino acids. The source material, roughly 18-33 mg of unsorted bulk tissue, was used to co-extract RNA and DNA. Cases comprised patients with primary liver carcinoma who received surgical resection. Sequences were obtained from tumor tissue from primary liver carcinoma. V is TRBV20-1 and J is TRBJ1-1; D gene uncertain. The receptor was derived from a man aged 35 to 55 with primary liver carcinoma and hepatitis B virus infection. The CDR3 DNA is TGCAGTGCTAGTACCAGGACGAACACTGAAGCTTTCTTT. Amino acids: CSASTRTNTEAFF.